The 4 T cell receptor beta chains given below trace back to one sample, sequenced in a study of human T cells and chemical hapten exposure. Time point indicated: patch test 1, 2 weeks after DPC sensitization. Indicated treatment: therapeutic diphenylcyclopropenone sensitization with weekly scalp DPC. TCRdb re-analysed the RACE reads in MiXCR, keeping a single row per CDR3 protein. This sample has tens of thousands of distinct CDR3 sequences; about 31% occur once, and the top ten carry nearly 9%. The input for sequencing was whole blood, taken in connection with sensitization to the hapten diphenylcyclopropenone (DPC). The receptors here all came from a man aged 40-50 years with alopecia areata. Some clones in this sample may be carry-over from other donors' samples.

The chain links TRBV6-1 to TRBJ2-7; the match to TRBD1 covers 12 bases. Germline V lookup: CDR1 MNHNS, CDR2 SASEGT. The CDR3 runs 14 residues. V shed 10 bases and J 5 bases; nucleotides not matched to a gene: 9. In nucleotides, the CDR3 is TGTGCCACGCAAAGGGGACAGGGGGCGAACGAGCAGTACTTC. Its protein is CATQRGQGANEQYF.

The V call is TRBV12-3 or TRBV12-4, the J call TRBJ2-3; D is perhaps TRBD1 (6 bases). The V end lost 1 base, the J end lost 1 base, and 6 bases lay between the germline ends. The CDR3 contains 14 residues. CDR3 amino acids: CASSLGTGTDTQYF. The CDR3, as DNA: TGTGCCAGCAGTTTAGGGACAGGCACAGATACGCAGTATTTT.

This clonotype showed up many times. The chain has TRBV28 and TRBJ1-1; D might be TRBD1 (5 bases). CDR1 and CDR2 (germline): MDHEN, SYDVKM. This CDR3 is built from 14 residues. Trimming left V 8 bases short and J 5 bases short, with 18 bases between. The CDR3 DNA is TGTGCCAGCCTCGCAGGGACCATCATGACTGAAGCTTTCTTT. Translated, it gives CASLAGTIMTEAFF.

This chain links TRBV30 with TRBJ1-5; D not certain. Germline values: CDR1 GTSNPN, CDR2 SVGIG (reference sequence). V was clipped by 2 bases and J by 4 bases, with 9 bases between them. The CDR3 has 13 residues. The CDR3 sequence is CAWSMVENQPQHF. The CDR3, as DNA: TGTGCCTGGAGTATGGTTGAAAATCAGCCCCAGCATTTT.